Listed below are T cell receptor beta chains from one sample, sequenced in a study of control samples from healthy donors and cancer patients. Clones were read by immunoSEQ multiplex PCR, and TCRdb kept only the in-frame ones, dropping some. The data show approximately 89,000 clones, with more than 75% seen just once and less than 2.5% held by the top ten. Sample: blood. These receptors were collected from a woman in her thirties or forties in good health. The CDR3 runs from the conserved cysteine through the conserved F or W. Clone size is given for some rows only: seen once, a few or many times, or a class if the clone is expanded.

TRBV5-6,.,CASSHPTRFYEQYF
TRBV12-3/TRBV12-4,.,CASSWDGYNEQFF
TRBV30,.,CAWNRRTGTNTEAFF
TRBV7-9,.,CAKTGRNNEQFF
TRBV4-3,.,CASSQSRVKGGEQYF
TRBV5-1,.,CASSPDRAGELFF
TRBV2,.,CASSPGRANQPQHF
TRBV30,few,CAWTGGFTGELFF
TRBV6-5,.,CASTIVGPRRTEAFF
TRBV5-4,.,CASSLQGAGETQYF
TRBV2,.,CASSDEGAGRTGELFF
TRBV12-3/TRBV12-4,.,CASSLSGNTEAFF
TRBV10-3,.,CAISDGGGGMNTEAFF
TRBV3-1/TRBV3-2,.,CASSQDYSNQPQHF
TRBV5-1,few,CASSLSGDHYTEAFF
TRBV6-4,.,CASSESGGTGELFF
TRBV19,few,CASSSRTGARGTEAFF
TRBV6-5,.,CASSRLGRNYGYTF
TRBV4-3,few,CASSPFLAPLSGNTIYF
TRBV13,.,CASSARLAGVQETQYF
TRBV5-5,.,CASSLEAGAHSPLHF
TRBV20-1,.,CSARELGTQYF
TRBV9,.,CASGWGGRNEQYF
TRBV7-3,.,CASSLGTENSPLHF
TRBV5-4,.,CASSIAGTDTEAFF
TRBV5-4,.,CASSVDIWAADNTGELFF
TRBV7-2,.,CASSSRRSYNEQFF
TRBV19,.,CASSRPRQGASNQPQHF
TRBV6-2/TRBV6-3,.,CASSYSRRGPTYEQYF
TRBV19,.,CASSIGVLGTEAFF
TRBV24-1,.,CATSGATGSGANVLTF
TRBV10-3,.,CAISERLAGTPNTGELFF
TRBV5-6,.,CASSLVSSGKEQFF
TRBV7-9,.,CASSTRQGRNTIYF
TRBV9,few,CASSVEGRGDWETQYF
TRBV30,.,CAWSVPTTVFNEKLFF
TRBV10-2,.,CASSPGGLSSPLHF
TRBV6-5,.,CASSYSEGHADTQYF
TRBV7-9,.,CASSSLSGGRSRSYNEQFF